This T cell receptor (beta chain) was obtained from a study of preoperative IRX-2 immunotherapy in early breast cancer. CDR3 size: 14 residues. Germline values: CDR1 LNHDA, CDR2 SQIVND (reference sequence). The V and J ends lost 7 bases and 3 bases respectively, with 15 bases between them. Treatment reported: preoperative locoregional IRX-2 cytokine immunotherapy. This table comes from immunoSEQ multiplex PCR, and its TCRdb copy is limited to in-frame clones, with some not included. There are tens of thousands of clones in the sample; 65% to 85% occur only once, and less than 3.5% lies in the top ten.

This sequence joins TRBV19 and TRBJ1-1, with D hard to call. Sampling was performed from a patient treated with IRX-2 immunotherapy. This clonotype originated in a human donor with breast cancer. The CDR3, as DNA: TGTGCCAGTATTCGGAGGGCGGTCGACACTGAAGCTTTCTTT. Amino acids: CASIRRAVDTEAFF.